This T cell receptor beta chain was found in a study of blood T cell repertoires in COVID-19. For the study at large: The origin of the acute and convalescent COVID-19 samples was the United States, Italy and Spain. T cells, B-cell-depleted T cells, or PBMCs provided the cDNA or gDNA that served as material.

CDR3 length: 17 amino acids. With 0 bases removed from V and 9 bases from J, the gap between germline ends came to 18 bases. The germline CDR1 and CDR2 sequences are LGHDT and YNNKEL (reference sequence). Under the authors' procedure: Cell counts per sample came from amplifying reference gene primers. Using immunoSEQ multiplex PCR, the repertoire was profiled, and TCRdb retains in-frame clones only, with some absent. V and J calls and clone size come straight from that table; D and trimming were deduced from the DNA. The profile covers around 700,000 clones, with around 89% appearing a single time and under 0.3% taken by the ten largest.

Sequenced sample: peripheral blood. This rearrangement joins TRBV3-1 (or the pseudogene TRBV3-2) to TRBJ1-6, with no clear D. The clonotype was recovered from a young woman with acute or convalescent COVID-19. The CDR3 here is CASSQDSWTQRSSPLHF. CDR3 coding DNA: TGTGCCAGCAGCCAAGACTCTTGGACTCAAAGAAGTTCACCCCTCCACTTT.